These T cell receptor beta chains were read from a single sample in a study of OX40 agonist ivuxolimab in advanced cancers. Clones were sequenced by immunoSEQ multiplex PCR, and TCRdb holds only the in-frame ones, with some missing. Of under 70,000 clones listed, 80% to 85% are singletons. The specimen was CD4+ or CD8+ T cells sorted from blood, collected in a trial of the OX40 agonist ivuxolimab. The receptors here all came from an adult with an advanced solid tumor such as melanoma, head and neck, liver or kidney cancer. CDR3s include the opening cysteine and the closing phenylalanine or tryptophan. D genes are given only for firm matches. Size is stated for part of the rows, as once, few or many counts, or as a class when the clone is expanded.

j_gene: TRBJ1-6; v_gene: TRBV7-2; abundance: -; d_gene: -; CDR3aa: CASSLEARGGWNSPLHF; CDR3nt: TGTGCCAGCAGCTTAGAGGCACGGGGGGGCTGGAATTCACCCCTCCACTTT
j_gene: TRBJ2-5; v_gene: TRBV21-1; abundance: -; d_gene: -; CDR3aa: CASSSRDRGDQETQYF; CDR3nt: TGTGCCAGCAGCAGTCGGGACAGGGGCGACCAAGAGACCCAGTACTTC
j_gene: TRBJ1-2; v_gene: TRBV7-2; abundance: -; d_gene: -; CDR3aa: CATSPPGTVSYGYTF; CDR3nt: TGTGCCACTTCCCCCCCAGGGACGGTCAGTTATGGCTACACCTTC
j_gene: TRBJ1-6; v_gene: TRBV5-1; abundance: -; d_gene: TRBD1; CDR3aa: CASSPQGAMDSPLHF; CDR3nt: TGCGCCAGCAGCCCCCAGGGGGCAATGGATTCACCCCTCCACTTT
j_gene: TRBJ1-5; v_gene: TRBV19; abundance: -; d_gene: -; CDR3aa: CASRFTNQPQHF; CDR3nt: TGTGCCAGTAGGTTTACCAATCAGCCCCAGCATTTT
j_gene: TRBJ1-1; v_gene: TRBV19; abundance: -; d_gene: -; CDR3aa: CASSLTGGDTEAFF; CDR3nt: TGTGCCAGTAGTCTCACGGGGGGGGACACTGAAGCTTTCTTT
j_gene: TRBJ1-1; v_gene: TRBV5-1; abundance: -; d_gene: -; CDR3aa: CASSLDTGNTEAFF; CDR3nt: TGCGCCAGCAGCCTCGATACAGGGAACACTGAAGCTTTCTTT
j_gene: TRBJ1-1; v_gene: TRBV7-9; abundance: -; d_gene: -; CDR3aa: CASSSQGRTEAFF; CDR3nt: TGTGCCAGCAGCTCTCAGGGACGAACTGAAGCTTTCTTT
j_gene: TRBJ2-7; v_gene: TRBV19; abundance: -; d_gene: -; CDR3aa: CASSPFHRNSYEQYF; CDR3nt: TGTGCCAGTAGTCCCTTCCACAGAAACTCCTACGAGCAGTACTTC
j_gene: TRBJ1-6; v_gene: TRBV7-4; abundance: -; d_gene: TRBD1; CDR3aa: CASSLDRGGLSPLHF; CDR3nt: TGTGCCAGCAGCTTGGACAGGGGAGGTCTCTCACCCCTCCACTTT
j_gene: TRBJ1-2; v_gene: TRBV19; abundance: few; d_gene: -; CDR3aa: CASSIPGNPFYGYTF; CDR3nt: TGTGCCAGTAGTATACCAGGGAACCCCTTTTATGGCTACACCTTC
j_gene: TRBJ1-2; v_gene: TRBV2; abundance: -; d_gene: -; CDR3aa: CASSDVLPNYGYTF; CDR3nt: TGTGCCAGCAGTGATGTTTTACCTAACTATGGCTACACCTTC
j_gene: TRBJ2-4; v_gene: TRBV2; abundance: -; d_gene: -; CDR3aa: CASSAERAKNIQYF; CDR3nt: TGTGCCAGCTCGGCCGAGCGGGCCAAAAACATTCAGTACTTC
j_gene: TRBJ1-1; v_gene: TRBV5-1; abundance: -; d_gene: TRBD1; CDR3aa: CASSSPGQDISNTEAFF; CDR3nt: TGCGCCAGCAGCTCGCCGGGACAGGACATTAGCAACACTGAAGCTTTCTTT
j_gene: TRBJ1-5; v_gene: TRBV18; abundance: -; d_gene: -; CDR3aa: CASSPGNQPQHF; CDR3nt: TGTGCCAGCTCACCGGGGAATCAGCCCCAGCATTTT
j_gene: TRBJ2-1; v_gene: TRBV5-1; abundance: -; d_gene: -; CDR3aa: CASSLLGGAVNEQFF; CDR3nt: TGCGCCAGCAGTCTATTAGGGGGGGCCGTGAATGAGCAGTTCTTC
j_gene: TRBJ2-3; v_gene: TRBV5-4; abundance: -; d_gene: -; CDR3aa: CASSLGGPQNTDTQYF; CDR3nt: TGTGCCAGCAGCTTGGGAGGACCCCAGAACACAGATACGCAGTATTTT
j_gene: TRBJ1-1; v_gene: TRBV2; abundance: -; d_gene: TRBD1; CDR3aa: CASVGQGRANTEAFF; CDR3nt: TGTGCCAGCGTGGGACAGGGGAGGGCAAACACTGAAGCTTTCTTT
j_gene: TRBJ2-1; v_gene: TRBV19; abundance: -; d_gene: -; CDR3aa: CASRDGGTSSYNEQFF; CDR3nt: TGTGCCAGTAGGGATGGGGGAACGAGCTCCTACAATGAGCAGTTCTTC
j_gene: TRBJ1-6; v_gene: TRBV18; abundance: once; d_gene: -; CDR3aa: CASSQLGVGENSPLHF; CDR3nt: TGTGCCAGCTCCCAGTTAGGGGTCGGGGAGAATTCACCCCTCCACTTT
j_gene: TRBJ2-3; v_gene: TRBV5-1; abundance: few; d_gene: -; CDR3aa: CASSWGGTGDTDTQYF; CDR3nt: TGCGCCAGCAGCTGGGGCGGGACTGGAGACACAGATACGCAGTATTTT
j_gene: TRBJ2-7; v_gene: TRBV7-9; abundance: -; d_gene: TRBD1; CDR3aa: CASSSYTGGVPYEQYF; CDR3nt: TGTGCCAGCAGCTCCTACACAGGGGGCGTCCCCTACGAGCAGTACTTC
j_gene: TRBJ2-7; v_gene: TRBV13; abundance: once; d_gene: -; CDR3aa: CASSSKAGITYEQYF; CDR3nt: TGTGCCAGCAGCTCAAAGGCGGGGATCACCTACGAGCAGTACTTC
j_gene: TRBJ2-7; v_gene: TRBV5-6; abundance: -; d_gene: TRBD1; CDR3aa: CASSLGTGGEQYF; CDR3nt: TGTGCCAGCAGCTTGGGGACAGGGGGTGAGCAGTACTTC
j_gene: TRBJ2-5; v_gene: TRBV5-1; abundance: -; d_gene: -; CDR3aa: CASSFGKETQYF; CDR3nt: TGCGCCAGCAGCTTTGGAAAAGAGACCCAGTACTTC
j_gene: TRBJ1-2; v_gene: TRBV28; abundance: -; d_gene: TRBD1; CDR3aa: CASSLTGNGYTF; CDR3nt: TGTGCCAGCAGCCTGACAGGGAATGGCTACACCTTC
j_gene: TRBJ1-2; v_gene: TRBV28; abundance: -; d_gene: -; CDR3aa: CATDPAGSRGYTF; CDR3nt: TGTGCCACCGACCCAGCGGGGTCCCGCGGCTACACCTTC
j_gene: TRBJ1-2; v_gene: TRBV10-3; abundance: -; d_gene: -; CDR3aa: CAISDFASNYGYTF; CDR3nt: TGTGCCATCAGTGATTTCGCGTCTAACTATGGCTACACCTTC
j_gene: TRBJ2-7; v_gene: TRBV9; abundance: once; d_gene: -; CDR3aa: CASSTYGGSSYEQYF; CDR3nt: TGTGCCAGTTCCACATATGGGGGTAGCTCCTACGAGCAGTACTTC
j_gene: TRBJ2-7; v_gene: TRBV29-1; abundance: few; d_gene: TRBD1; CDR3aa: CSVGQTYEQYF; CDR3nt: TGCAGCGTGGGACAGACCTACGAGCAGTACTTC
j_gene: TRBJ1-4; v_gene: TRBV6-5; abundance: -; d_gene: -; CDR3aa: CASRDTGVWKLFF; CDR3nt: TGTGCCAGCAGGGATACAGGAGTGTGGAAACTGTTTTTT
j_gene: TRBJ1-3; v_gene: TRBV5-4; abundance: -; d_gene: -; CDR3aa: CASALGASGGNTIYF; CDR3nt: TGTGCCAGCGCCCTTGGGGCCTCGGGGGGAAACACCATATATTTT
j_gene: TRBJ2-3; v_gene: TRBV18; abundance: many; d_gene: -; CDR3aa: CASSGTSGDTQYF; CDR3nt: TGTGCCAGCTCGGGCACCTCGGGAGATACGCAGTATTTT
j_gene: TRBJ1-4; v_gene: TRBV7-9; abundance: -; d_gene: -; CDR3aa: CASSQDGRGEKLFF; CDR3nt: TGTGCCAGCAGCCAGGATGGCAGAGGAGAAAAACTGTTTTTT
j_gene: TRBJ2-7; v_gene: TRBV9; abundance: -; d_gene: -; CDR3aa: CASSVAPQTYEQYF; CDR3nt: TGTGCCAGCAGCGTAGCCCCTCAGACCTACGAGCAGTACTTC
j_gene: TRBJ2-5; v_gene: TRBV11-2; abundance: once; d_gene: -; CDR3aa: CASSLGQQETQYF; CDR3nt: TGTGCCAGCAGCTTAGGGCAGCAAGAGACCCAGTACTTC
j_gene: TRBJ2-1; v_gene: TRBV6-4; abundance: -; d_gene: -; CDR3aa: CASSPRRGTEQFF; CDR3nt: TGTGCCAGCAGCCCCCGCAGGGGCACTGAGCAGTTCTTC
j_gene: TRBJ1-2; v_gene: TRBV7-3; abundance: few; d_gene: -; CDR3aa: CASSPSGDYGYTF; CDR3nt: TGTGCCAGCAGCCCTTCAGGGGACTATGGCTACACCTTC
j_gene: TRBJ2-6; v_gene: TRBV5-1; abundance: -; d_gene: -; CDR3aa: CASSLYPGDSGANVLTF; CDR3nt: TGCGCCAGCAGCTTGTATCCAGGGGACTCTGGGGCCAACGTCCTGACTTTC
j_gene: TRBJ1-5; v_gene: TRBV10-1; abundance: -; d_gene: TRBD1; CDR3aa: CASSDPGQGPELPYSNQPQHF; CDR3nt: TGCGCCAGCAGTGATCCGGGACAGGGCCCTGAACTACCTTATAGCAATCAGCCCCAGCATTTT
j_gene: TRBJ1-1; v_gene: TRBV4-1; abundance: -; d_gene: -; CDR3aa: CASSQEGQGLPEAFF; CDR3nt: TGCGCCAGCAGCCAAGAGGGGCAGGGGTTGCCTGAAGCTTTCTTT
j_gene: TRBJ1-4; v_gene: TRBV2; abundance: once; d_gene: -; CDR3aa: CASEDRNNEKLFF; CDR3nt: TGTGCCAGCGAAGACAGGAATAATGAAAAACTGTTTTTT
j_gene: TRBJ1-2; v_gene: TRBV6-1; abundance: -; d_gene: -; CDR3aa: CASAPAGGEYYGYTF; CDR3nt: TGTGCCAGCGCACCCGCGGGGGGAGAGTACTATGGCTACACCTTC
j_gene: TRBJ1-4; v_gene: TRBV2; abundance: -; d_gene: -; CDR3aa: CASSADGLIANEKLFF; CDR3nt: TGTGCCAGCAGCGCCGACGGCCTGATTGCTAATGAAAAACTGTTTTTT
j_gene: TRBJ1-5; v_gene: TRBV2; abundance: -; d_gene: -; CDR3aa: CASSVGGDQPQHF; CDR3nt: TGTGCCAGCAGTGTCGGGGGGGACCAGCCCCAGCATTTT
j_gene: TRBJ2-3; v_gene: TRBV7-2; abundance: once; d_gene: TRBD1; CDR3aa: CASGDRGPTDTQYF; CDR3nt: TGTGCCAGCGGGGACAGGGGACCCACAGATACGCAGTATTTT
j_gene: TRBJ1-6; v_gene: TRBV4-3; abundance: -; d_gene: -; CDR3aa: CASSQEQSSYNSPLHF; CDR3nt: TGCGCCAGCAGCCAAGAACAGAGCTCCTATAATTCACCCCTCCACTTT
j_gene: TRBJ2-1; v_gene: TRBV15; abundance: few; d_gene: TRBD2; CDR3aa: CATSSGVGTSLNEQFF; CDR3nt: TGTGCCACCAGCAGTGGGGTAGGGACTAGCCTGAATGAGCAGTTCTTC
j_gene: TRBJ2-1; v_gene: TRBV7-2; abundance: -; d_gene: TRBD1; CDR3aa: CASTPRGTGKGNEQFF; CDR3nt: TGTGCCAGCACCCCTAGGGGGACAGGGAAAGGCAATGAGCAGTTCTTC
j_gene: TRBJ1-3; v_gene: TRBV9; abundance: -; d_gene: -; CDR3aa: CASSVGSGEFSGNTIYF; CDR3nt: TGTGCCAGCAGCGTAGGATCGGGAGAGTTCTCTGGAAACACCATATATTTT
j_gene: TRBJ2-2; v_gene: TRBV7-3; abundance: once; d_gene: -; CDR3aa: CASSWDQKNTGELFF; CDR3nt: TGTGCCAGCAGCTGGGACCAGAAAAACACCGGGGAGCTGTTTTTT
j_gene: TRBJ2-3; v_gene: TRBV6-1; abundance: -; d_gene: TRBD1; CDR3aa: CASSPGQLYTDTQYF; CDR3nt: TGTGCCAGCAGTCCGGGACAGCTTTACACAGATACGCAGTATTTT
j_gene: TRBJ1-4; v_gene: TRBV6-5; abundance: -; d_gene: -; CDR3aa: CASSVRAPNEKLFF; CDR3nt: TGTGCCAGCAGTGTCCGGGCCCCTAATGAAAAACTGTTTTTT
j_gene: TRBJ1-2; v_gene: TRBV5-8; abundance: -; d_gene: -; CDR3aa: CASSLGQQKDYGYTF; CDR3nt: TGTGCCAGCAGCTTGGGGCAGCAAAAAGACTATGGCTACACCTTC